This TCR beta chain is drawn from a study of identical twins. Trimming took 3 bases from V and 3 from J, leaving 8 bases between them. The CDR3 is made up of 13 amino acids. CDR1 is SNHLY, CDR2 FYNNEI, per germline. Template switching introduced a universal primer site, and the cDNA bore unique molecular identifiers. TCRdb reprocessed the 5' RACE reads with MiXCR, giving one entry per CDR3 protein. Among 1.5 million or so distinct CDR3 sequences, about 32% were seen once, and the ten largest hold approximately 0.29%. The TCR was taken from a newborn girl in good health. This chain links TRBV2 with TRBJ1-1; no clear D gene. Sample: cord blood. CDR3: CASSDGLYTEAFF. The CDR3 DNA sequence: TGTGCCAGCAGTGATGGACTGTACACTGAAGCTTTCTTT. The full variable domain, rest sourced from reference TRBV2 and TRBJ1-1, is EPEVTQTPSHQVTQMGQEVILRCVPISNHLYFYWYRQILGQKVEFLVSFYNNEISEKSEIFDDQFSVERPDGSNFTLKIRSTKLEDSAMYFCASSDGLYTEAFFGQGTRLTVV.